This entry features one TCR beta chain sequence. These data are taken from a study of blood T cell repertoires in COVID-19. This CDR3 spans 15 amino acids. CDR1 is SGHAT, CDR2 FQNNGV, per germline. Trimming took 2 bases from V and 4 from J; bases not matched to a gene: 5. Authors' methods: Amplifying reference gene primers gave estimates of nucleated cell counts. Sequencing used immunoSEQ multiplex PCR; TCRdb keeps in-frame clones, though not all of them. The V and J calls and clone size were taken over from that table, and D and trimming were inferred from the DNA. The table has 200,000 to 250,000 clones, 85% to 90% seen once.

The rearrangement links TRBV11-2 to TRBJ1-3, with TRBD1 identical over 7 bases. Input material: peripheral blood. This sequence originates from a man older than 75 with acute or convalescent COVID-19. The CDR3 bases are TGTGCCAGCAGCTTACAGCCGACAGGGGGAAACACCATATATTTT. This codes for CASSLQPTGGNTIYF.